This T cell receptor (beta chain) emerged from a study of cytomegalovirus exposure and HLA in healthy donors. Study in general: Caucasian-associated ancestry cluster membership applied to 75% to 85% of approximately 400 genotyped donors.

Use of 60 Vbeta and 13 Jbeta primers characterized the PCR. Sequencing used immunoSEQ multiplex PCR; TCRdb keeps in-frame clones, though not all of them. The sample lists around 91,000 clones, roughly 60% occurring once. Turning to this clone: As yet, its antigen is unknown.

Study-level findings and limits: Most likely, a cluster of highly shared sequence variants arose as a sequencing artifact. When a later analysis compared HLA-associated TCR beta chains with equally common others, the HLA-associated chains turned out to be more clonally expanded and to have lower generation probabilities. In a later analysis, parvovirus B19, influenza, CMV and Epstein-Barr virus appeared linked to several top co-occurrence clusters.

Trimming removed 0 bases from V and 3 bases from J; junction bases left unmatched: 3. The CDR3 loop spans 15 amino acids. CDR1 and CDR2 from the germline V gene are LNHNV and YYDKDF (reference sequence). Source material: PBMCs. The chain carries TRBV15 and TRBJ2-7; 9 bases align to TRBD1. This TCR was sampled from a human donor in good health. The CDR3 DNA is TGTGCCACCAGCAGAGAATCGACAGGGGGCTACGAGCAGTACTTC. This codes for CATSRESTGGYEQYF.